This T cell receptor (beta chain) was identified in a study of spatial heterogeneity in lung cancer. TCRdb used MiXCR to reprocess the 5' RACE reads, holding one entry per CDR3 protein. This table holds around 25,000 distinct CDR3 sequences, roughly 9.7% found once. This clonotype was detected only a few times. The CDR3 has 14 residues. Germline V gives CDR1 LNHDA, CDR2 SQIVND (reference sequence). The V gene end was trimmed by 6 bases and the J gene end by 7 bases; junction bases not matched to a gene: 6. Time point given: blood at routine non-recurrence follow-up after resection. Unsorted tumor, nontumor lung tissue or cryopreserved PBMC supplied the whole RNA.

The sequencing here drew on PBMCs, taken at follow-up. This TCR came from a male donor with early-stage non-small cell lung cancer. The rearrangement links TRBV19 to TRBJ2-2, with 9 bases matching TRBD1. CDR3 nucleotide sequence: TGTGCCAGTAGCCTACAGGGGGCCGGCGGGGAGCTGTTTTTT. Encoded protein: CASSLQGAGGELFF.